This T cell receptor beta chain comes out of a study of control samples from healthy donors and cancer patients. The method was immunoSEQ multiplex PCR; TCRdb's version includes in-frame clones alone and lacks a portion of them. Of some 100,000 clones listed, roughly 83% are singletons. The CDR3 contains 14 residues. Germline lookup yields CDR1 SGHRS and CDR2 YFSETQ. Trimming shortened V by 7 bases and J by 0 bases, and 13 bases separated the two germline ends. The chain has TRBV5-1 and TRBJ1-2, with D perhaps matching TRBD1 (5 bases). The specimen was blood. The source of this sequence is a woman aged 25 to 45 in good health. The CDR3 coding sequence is TGCGCCAGCTCCCTGGGGGATTCTAACTATGGCTACACCTTC. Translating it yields CASSLGDSNYGYTF.